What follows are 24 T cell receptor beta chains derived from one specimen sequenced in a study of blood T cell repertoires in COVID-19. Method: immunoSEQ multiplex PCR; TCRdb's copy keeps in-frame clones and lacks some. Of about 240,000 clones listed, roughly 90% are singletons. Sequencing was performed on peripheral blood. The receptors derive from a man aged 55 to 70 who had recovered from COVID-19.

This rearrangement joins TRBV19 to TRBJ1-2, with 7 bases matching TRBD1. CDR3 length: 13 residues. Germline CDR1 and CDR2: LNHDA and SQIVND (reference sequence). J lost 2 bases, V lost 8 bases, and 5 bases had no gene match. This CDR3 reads CASRWDSNYGYTF. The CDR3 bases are TGTGCCAGTCGATGGGACAGCAACTATGGCTACACCTTC.

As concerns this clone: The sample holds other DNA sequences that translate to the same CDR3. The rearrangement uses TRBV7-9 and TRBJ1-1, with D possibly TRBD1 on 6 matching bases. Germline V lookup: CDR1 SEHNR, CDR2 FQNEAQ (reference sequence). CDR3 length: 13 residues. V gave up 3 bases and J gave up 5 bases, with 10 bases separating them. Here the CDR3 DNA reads TGTGCCAGCAGCTTGCTACAGGGTACTGAAGCTTTCTTT. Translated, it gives CASSLLQGTEAFF.

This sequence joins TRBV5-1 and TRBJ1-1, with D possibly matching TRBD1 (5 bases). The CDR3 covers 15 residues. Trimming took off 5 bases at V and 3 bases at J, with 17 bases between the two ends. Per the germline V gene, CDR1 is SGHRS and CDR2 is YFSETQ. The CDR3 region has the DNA TGCGCCAGCAGAACGACAGAAATCGCGGACACTGAAGCTTTCTTT. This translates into CASRTTEIADTEAFF.

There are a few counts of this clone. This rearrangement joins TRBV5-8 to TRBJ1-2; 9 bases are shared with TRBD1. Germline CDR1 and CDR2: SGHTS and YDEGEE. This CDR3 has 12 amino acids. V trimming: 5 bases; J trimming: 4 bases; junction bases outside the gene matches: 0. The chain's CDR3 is CASRDRGYGYTF. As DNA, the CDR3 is TGTGCCAGCAGGGACAGGGGCTATGGCTACACCTTC.

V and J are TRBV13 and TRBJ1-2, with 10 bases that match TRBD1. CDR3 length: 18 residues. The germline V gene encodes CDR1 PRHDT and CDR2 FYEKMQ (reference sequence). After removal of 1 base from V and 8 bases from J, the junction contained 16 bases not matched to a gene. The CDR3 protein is CASSLASMGGQGVNGYTF. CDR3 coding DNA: TGTGCCAGCAGCTTAGCCTCGATGGGTGGACAGGGGGTGAACGGCTACACCTTC.

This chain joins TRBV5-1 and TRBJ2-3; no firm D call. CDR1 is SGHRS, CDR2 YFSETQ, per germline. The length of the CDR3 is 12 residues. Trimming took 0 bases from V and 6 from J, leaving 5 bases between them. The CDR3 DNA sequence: TGCGCCAGCAGCTTGGCCATGGATACGCAGTATTTT. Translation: CASSLAMDTQYF.

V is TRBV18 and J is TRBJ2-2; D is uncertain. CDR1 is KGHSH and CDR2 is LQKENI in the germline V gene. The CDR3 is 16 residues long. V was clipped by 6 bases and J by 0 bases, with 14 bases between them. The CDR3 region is CASSQVWIANTGELFF. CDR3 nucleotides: TGTGCCAGCTCCCAGGTTTGGATCGCGAACACCGGGGAGCTGTTTTTT.

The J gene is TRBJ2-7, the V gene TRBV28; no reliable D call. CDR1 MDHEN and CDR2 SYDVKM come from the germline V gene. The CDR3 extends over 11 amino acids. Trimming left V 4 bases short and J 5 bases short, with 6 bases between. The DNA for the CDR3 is TGTGCCAGCAGTTCCCCGGACGAGCAGTACTTC. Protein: CASSSPDEQYF.

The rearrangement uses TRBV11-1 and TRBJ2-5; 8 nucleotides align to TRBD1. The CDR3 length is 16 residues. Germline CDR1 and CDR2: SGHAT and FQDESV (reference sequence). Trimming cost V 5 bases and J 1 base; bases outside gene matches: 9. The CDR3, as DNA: TGTGCCAGCAGCCTCGGACAGGGAGGCGTCCAAGAGACCCAGTACTTC. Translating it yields CASSLGQGGVQETQYF.

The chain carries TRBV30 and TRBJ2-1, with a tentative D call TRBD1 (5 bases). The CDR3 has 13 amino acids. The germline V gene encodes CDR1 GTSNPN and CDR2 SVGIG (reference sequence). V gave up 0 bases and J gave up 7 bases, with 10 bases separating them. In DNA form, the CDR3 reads TGTGCCTGGAGTGTGGGGCTGACGAATGAGCAGTTCTTC. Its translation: CAWSVGLTNEQFF.

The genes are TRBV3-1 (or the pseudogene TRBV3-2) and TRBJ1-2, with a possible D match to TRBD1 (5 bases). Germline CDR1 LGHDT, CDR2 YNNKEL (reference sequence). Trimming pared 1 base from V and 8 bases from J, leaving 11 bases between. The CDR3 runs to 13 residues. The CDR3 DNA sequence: TGTGCCAGCAGCCAAGGGGGCCTTCACGGCTACACCTTC. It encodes CASSQGGLHGYTF.

Here the CDR3 reads CASRTQSDRGGNSGANVLTF. CDR3 nucleotide sequence: TGTGCCAGCAGAACGCAATCGGACCGTGGGGGGAACTCTGGGGCCAACGTCCTGACTTTC. The rearrangement joins TRBV7-8 to TRBJ2-6; weak D call: TRBD2 (6 bases). The CDR3 is made up of 20 amino acids. Germline values: CDR1 SGHVS, CDR2 FQNEAQ. V lost 6 bases and J lost 0, with 24 bases in between.

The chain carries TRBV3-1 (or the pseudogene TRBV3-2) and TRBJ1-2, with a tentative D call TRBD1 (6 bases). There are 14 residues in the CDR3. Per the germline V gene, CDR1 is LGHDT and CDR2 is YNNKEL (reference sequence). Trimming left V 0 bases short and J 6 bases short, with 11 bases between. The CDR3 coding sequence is TGTGCCAGCAGCCAAGATTCGGGGGGCAATGGCTACACCTTC. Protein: CASSQDSGGNGYTF.

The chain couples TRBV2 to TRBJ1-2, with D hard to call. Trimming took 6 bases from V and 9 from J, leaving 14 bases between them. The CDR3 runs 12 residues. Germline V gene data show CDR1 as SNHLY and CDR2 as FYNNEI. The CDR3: CASRGPEFSYTF. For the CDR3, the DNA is TGTGCCAGCAGGGGCCCCGAGTTTAGCTACACCTTC. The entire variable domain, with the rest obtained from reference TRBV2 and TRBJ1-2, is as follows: EPEVTQTPSHQVTQMGQEVILRCVPISNHLYFYWYRQILGQKVEFLVSFYNNEISEKSEIFDDQFSVERPDGSNFTLKIRSTKLEDSAMYFCASRGPEFSYTFGSGTRLTVV.

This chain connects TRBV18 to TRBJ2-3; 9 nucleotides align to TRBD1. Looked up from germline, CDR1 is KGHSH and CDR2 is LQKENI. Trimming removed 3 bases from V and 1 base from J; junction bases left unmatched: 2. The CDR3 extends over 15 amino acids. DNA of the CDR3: TGTGCCAGCTCACCTAGGGACAGGGGCACAGATACGCAGTATTTT. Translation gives CASSPRDRGTDTQYF.

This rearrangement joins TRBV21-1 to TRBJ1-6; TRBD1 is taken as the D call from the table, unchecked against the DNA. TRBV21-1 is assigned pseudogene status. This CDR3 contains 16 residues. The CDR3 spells CASSKISHSPNSPLHF. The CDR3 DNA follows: TGTGCCAGCAGCAAAATTTCGCACAGCCCAAATTCACCCCTCCACTTT.

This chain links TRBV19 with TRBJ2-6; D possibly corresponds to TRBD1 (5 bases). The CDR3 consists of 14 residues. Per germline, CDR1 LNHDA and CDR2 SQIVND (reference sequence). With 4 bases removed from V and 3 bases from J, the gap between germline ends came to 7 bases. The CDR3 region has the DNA TGTGCCAGTAGTACAGGGAATGGGGCCAACGTCCTGACTTTC. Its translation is CASSTGNGANVLTF.

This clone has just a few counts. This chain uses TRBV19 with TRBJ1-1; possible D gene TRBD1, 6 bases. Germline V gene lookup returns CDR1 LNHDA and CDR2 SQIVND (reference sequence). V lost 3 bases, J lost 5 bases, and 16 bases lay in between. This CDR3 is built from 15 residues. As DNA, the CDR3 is TGTGCCAGTAGTATCGGTTTGAGGGGGGGGACTGAAGCTTTCTTT. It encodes CASSIGLRGGTEAFF.

The CDR3 loop is CASSSKTGKTGELFF. CDR3 nucleotide sequence: TGTGCCAGCAGCTCGAAGACAGGGAAGACCGGGGAGCTGTTTTTT. The gene calls are TRBV7-9 and TRBJ2-2; 7 nucleotides line up with TRBD1. The length of the CDR3 is 15 residues. CDR1 SEHNR and CDR2 FQNEAQ come from the germline V gene (reference sequence). The trim removed 4 bases at V and 5 bases at J, leaving 7 bases unmatched.

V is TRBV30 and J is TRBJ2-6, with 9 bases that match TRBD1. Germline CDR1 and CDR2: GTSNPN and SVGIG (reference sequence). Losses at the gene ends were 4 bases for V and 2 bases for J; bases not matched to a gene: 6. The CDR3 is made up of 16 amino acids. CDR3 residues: CAWTAGQGTGANVLTF. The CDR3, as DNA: TGTGCCTGGACGGCGGGACAGGGAACTGGGGCCAACGTCCTGACTTTC.

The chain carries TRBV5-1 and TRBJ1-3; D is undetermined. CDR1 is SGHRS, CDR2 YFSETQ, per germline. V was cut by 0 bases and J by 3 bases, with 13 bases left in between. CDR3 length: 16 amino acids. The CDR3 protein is CASSLAGGRLGNTIYF. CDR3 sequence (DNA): TGCGCCAGCAGCTTGGCCGGCGGCAGACTTGGAAACACCATATATTTT.

Here the CDR3 DNA reads TGCGCCAGCAGCTTGGGAGGCGGAGATGAGCAGTTCTTC. Translated, it gives CASSLGGGDEQFF. The chain recombines TRBV5-1 with TRBJ2-1; no reliable D call. V was pared by 0 bases and J by 8 bases, with 9 bases between. The CDR3 loop spans 13 amino acids. Germline CDR1 is SGHRS and CDR2 is YFSETQ.

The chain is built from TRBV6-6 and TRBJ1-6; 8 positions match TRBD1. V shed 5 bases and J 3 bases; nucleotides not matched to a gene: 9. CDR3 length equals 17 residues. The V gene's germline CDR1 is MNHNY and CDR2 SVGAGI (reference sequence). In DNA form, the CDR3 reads TGTGCCAGCAGTCTGGGGGGACAGGTCGTCTATAATTCACCCCTCCACTTT. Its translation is CASSLGGQVVYNSPLHF.

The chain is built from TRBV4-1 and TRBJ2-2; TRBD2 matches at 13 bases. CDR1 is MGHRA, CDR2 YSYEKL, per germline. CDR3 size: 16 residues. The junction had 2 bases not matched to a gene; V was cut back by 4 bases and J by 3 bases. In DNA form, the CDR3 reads TGCGCCAGCAGCCGAGGGACTAGCGGGGACACCGGGGAGCTGTTTTTT. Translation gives CASSRGTSGDTGELFF.